A single T cell receptor (beta chain) is shown here with its context. The V and J ends lost 5 bases and 2 bases respectively, with 15 bases between them. This CDR3 has 15 amino acids. The germline V gene has CDR1 MNHEY and CDR2 SMNVEV (reference sequence). This sample stems from a study of molecular identifiers for immune sequencing clone quantification. Study information: RNA, taken in replicates from about 20,000 or 100,000 naive CD8 cells, was split five ways, with four sequenced.

TCRdb called the PCR reads again in MiXCR, with one record for every CDR3 protein. The sample yields more than 450,000 distinct CDR3 sequences, around 25% seen once. The receptor's source is a human donor in good health. Some libraries in this study had Jurkat cell RNA spiked in. The chain is built from TRBV27 and TRBJ2-5; maybe TRBD2 (5 bases). Specimen: naive CD8+ T cells from blood, with Jurkat cell RNA spiked in. Subset in this sample: FACS-sorted CD8+CD4-CCR7+CD45RA+ naive T cells. For the CDR3, the DNA is TGTGCCAGCAGTGCCCTAGACTATTTTCAAGAGACCCAGTACTTC. Residues: CASSALDYFQETQYF.